This TCR beta chain was identified in a study of T cells in Graves' hyperthyroidism and ophthalmopathy. Amplified TCR beta CDR3 regions came from RNA transcripts. First-round RT-PCR targeting the TCR CDR3 was performed with the HTBI primer set. TCRdb itself ran the multiplex PCR reads through MiXCR, one entry per CDR3 protein. Of around 620,000 distinct CDR3 sequences in the sample, more than 45% were seen once. In germline, CDR1 is LNHNV, CDR2 YYDKDF (reference sequence). This CDR3 is 16 amino acids long. Between the trimmed V and J ends, which lost 2 bases and 1 base, there was a span of 15 bases. This clonotype was observed at least ten times.

The sample taken for sequencing was peripheral blood or thyroid tissue (not recorded which). V and J are TRBV15 and TRBJ2-7, with D tentatively TRBD2 (5 bases). This clonotype was sampled from an adult woman with Graves' disease, either hyperthyroidism or ophthalmopathy (not recorded which). The CDR3 DNA is TGTGCCACCAGCAGACAAGGACTGTATCCTTCCTACGAGCAGTACTTC. Translated, it gives CATSRQGLYPSYEQYF.